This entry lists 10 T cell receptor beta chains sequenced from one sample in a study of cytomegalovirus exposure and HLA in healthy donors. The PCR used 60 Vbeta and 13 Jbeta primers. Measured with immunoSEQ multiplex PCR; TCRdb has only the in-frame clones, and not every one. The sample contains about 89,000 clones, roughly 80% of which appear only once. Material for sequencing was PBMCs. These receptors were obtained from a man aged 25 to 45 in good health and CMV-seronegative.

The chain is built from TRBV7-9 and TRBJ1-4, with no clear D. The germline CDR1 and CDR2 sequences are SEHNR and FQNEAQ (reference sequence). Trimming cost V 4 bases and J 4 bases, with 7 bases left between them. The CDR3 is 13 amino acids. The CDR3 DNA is TGTGCCAGCAGCTCCCCATTTAATGAAAAACTGTTTTTT. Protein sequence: CASSSPFNEKLFF. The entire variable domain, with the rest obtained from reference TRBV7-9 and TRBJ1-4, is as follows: DTGVSQNPRHKITKRGQNVTFRCDPISEHNRLYWYRQTLGQGPEFLTYFQNEAQLEKSRLLSDRFSAERPKGSFSTLEIQRTEQGDSAMYLCASSSPFNEKLFFGSGTQLSVL.

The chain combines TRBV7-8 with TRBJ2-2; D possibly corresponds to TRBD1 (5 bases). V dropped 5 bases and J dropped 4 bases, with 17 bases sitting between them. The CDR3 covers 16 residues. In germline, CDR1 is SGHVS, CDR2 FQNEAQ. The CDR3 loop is CASSTRIGVGTGELFF. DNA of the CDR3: TGTGCCAGCAGCACGAGAATAGGGGTCGGCACCGGGGAGCTGTTTTTT.

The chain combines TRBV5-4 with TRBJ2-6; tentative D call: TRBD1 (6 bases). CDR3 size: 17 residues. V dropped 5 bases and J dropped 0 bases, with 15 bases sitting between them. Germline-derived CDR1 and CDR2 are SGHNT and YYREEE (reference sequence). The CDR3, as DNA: TGTGCCAGCAGTTTTCGTACAGGGACCTCTGGGGCCAACGTCCTGACTTTC. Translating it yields CASSFRTGTSGANVLTF.

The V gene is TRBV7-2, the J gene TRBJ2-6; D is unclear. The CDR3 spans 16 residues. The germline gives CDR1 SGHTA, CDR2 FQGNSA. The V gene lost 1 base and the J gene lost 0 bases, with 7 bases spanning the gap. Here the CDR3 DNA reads TGTGCCAGCAGCTTAGGGGCCTACTCTGGGGCCAACGTCCTGACTTTC. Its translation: CASSLGAYSGANVLTF.

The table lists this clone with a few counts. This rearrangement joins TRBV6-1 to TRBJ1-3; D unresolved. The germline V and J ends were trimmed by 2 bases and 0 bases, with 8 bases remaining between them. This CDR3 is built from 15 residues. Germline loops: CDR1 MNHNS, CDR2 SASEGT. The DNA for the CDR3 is TGTGCCAGCAGTGAACGTCCCCGCTCTGGAAACACCATATATTTT. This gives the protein CASSERPRSGNTIYF.

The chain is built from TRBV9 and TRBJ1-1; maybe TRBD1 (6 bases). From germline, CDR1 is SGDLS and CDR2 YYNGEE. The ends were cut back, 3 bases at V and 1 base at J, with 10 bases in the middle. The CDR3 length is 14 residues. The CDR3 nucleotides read TGTGCCAGCAGCGCCGGGGGGGCGAACACTGAAGCTTTCTTT. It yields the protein CASSAGGANTEAFF.

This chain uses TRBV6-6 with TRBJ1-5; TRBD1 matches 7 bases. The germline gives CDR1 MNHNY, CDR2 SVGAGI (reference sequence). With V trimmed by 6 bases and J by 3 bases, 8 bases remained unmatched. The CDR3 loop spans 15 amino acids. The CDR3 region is CASSLGTANNQPQHF. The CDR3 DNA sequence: TGTGCCAGCAGCCTTGGGACAGCGAACAATCAGCCCCAGCATTTT.

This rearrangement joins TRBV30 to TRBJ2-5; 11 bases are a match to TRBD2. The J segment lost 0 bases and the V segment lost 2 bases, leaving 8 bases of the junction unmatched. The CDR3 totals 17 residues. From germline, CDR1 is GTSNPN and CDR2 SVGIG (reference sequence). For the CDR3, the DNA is TGTGCCTGGAGTCCCAGACTAGCGGGAAGGTACCAAGAGACCCAGTACTTC. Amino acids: CAWSPRLAGRYQETQYF.

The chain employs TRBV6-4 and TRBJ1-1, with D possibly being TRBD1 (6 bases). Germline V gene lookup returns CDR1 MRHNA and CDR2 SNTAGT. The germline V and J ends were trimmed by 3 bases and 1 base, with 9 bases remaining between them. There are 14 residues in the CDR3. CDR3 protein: CASSEQGTNTEAFF. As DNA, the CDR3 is TGTGCCAGCAGTGAACAGGGCACGAACACTGAAGCTTTCTTT.

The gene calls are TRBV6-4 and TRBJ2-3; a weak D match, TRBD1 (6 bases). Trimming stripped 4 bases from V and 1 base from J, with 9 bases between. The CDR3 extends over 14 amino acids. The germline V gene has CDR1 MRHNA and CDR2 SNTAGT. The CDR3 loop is CASSGQVGTDTQYF. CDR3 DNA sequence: TGTGCCAGCAGTGGACAGGTGGGCACAGATACGCAGTATTTT.